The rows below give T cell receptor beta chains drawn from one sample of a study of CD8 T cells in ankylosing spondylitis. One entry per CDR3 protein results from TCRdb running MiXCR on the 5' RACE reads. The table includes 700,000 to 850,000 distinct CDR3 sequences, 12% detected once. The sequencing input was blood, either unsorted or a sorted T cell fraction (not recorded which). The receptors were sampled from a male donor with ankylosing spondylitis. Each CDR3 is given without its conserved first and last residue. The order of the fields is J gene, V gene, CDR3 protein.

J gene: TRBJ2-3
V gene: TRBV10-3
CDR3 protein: AISYGSGRASGTDTQY

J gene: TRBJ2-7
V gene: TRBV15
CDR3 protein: ATSPTGALSYEQY

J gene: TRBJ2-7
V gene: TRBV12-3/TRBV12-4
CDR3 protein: ASSLGGGAWSEQY

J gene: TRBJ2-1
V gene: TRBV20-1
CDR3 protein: SASLAGAVNEQF

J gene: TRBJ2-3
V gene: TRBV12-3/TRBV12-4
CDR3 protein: ASSLIRPSITDTQY

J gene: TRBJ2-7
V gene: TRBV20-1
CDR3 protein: SANLAGAKEGEQY

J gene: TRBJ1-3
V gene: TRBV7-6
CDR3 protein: ASSQFGALSAGNTIY

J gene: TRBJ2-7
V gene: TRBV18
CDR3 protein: ASSPPYKLYEQY

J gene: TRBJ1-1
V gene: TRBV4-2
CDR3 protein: ASSQGTGRWTEAF

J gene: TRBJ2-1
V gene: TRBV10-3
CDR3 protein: ATGTTSPHEQF

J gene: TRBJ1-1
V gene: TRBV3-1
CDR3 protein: ASSQVYENTEAF

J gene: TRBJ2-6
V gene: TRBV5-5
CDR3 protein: ASNPRGGANVLT

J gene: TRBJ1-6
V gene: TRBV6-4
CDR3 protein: ASRVGPNNSPLH

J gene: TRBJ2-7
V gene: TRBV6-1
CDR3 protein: ASSTNRGSINEQY

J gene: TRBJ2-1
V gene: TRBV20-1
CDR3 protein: SARRPASHNEQF

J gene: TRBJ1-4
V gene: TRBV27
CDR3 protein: ASSFGGRKLF

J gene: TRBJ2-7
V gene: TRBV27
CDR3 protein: ASRPGQERSLAEKQY

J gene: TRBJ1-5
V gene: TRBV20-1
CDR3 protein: SARSTVNQPQH

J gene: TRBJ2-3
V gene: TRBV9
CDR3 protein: ASSAADTQY

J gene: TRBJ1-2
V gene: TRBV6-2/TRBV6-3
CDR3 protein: ASSHGGDLANYGYT

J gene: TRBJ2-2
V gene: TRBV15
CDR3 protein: ATSREHRSNTGELF

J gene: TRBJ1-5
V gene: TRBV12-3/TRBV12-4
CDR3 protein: ASGLNMGADQPQH

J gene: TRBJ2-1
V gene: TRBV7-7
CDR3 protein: ASSLARGGAYNEQF

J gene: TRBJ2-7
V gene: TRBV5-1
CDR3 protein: ASSYSPELYEQY

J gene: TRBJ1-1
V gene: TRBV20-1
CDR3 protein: SASRQTLNTEAF

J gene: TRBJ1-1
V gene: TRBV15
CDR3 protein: ATSRDLALEAF

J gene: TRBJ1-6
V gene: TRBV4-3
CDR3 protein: ASSQGYGFTSPLH

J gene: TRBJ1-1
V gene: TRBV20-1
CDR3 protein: SARPGRNTEAF

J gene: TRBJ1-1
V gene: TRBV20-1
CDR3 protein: SASRWGRTEAF

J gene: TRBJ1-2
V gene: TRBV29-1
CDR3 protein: SVDPESLYGYT

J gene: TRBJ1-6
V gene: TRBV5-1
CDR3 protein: ASSLTGGGTALH

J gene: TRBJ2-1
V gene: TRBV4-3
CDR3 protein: ASSQDRKLAGVHEQF

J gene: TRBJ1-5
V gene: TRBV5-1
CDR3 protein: ASRPSTGDQPQH

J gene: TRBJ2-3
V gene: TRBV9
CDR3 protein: ASSVEAGSPTDTQY

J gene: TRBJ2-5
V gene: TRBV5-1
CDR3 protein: ASSLEGLAGVQETQY

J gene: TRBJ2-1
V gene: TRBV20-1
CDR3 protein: SARRGFGGYNEQF

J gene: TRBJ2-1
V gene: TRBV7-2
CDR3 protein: ASSWNRASGDEQF

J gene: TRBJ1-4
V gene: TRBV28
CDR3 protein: ASSSWTGAPAGVF

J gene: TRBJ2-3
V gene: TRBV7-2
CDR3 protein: ASSLFSSTDTQY

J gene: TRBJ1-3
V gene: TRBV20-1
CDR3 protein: SAPDRGSGNTIY

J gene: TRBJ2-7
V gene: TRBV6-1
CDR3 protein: ASSWTLSSYEQY

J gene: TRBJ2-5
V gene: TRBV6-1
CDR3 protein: ASSPQTSGYQETQY

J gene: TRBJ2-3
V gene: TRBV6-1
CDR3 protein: ASSRSGVRGTDTQY

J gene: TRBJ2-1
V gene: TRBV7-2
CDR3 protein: ASSSGGDSIRQF

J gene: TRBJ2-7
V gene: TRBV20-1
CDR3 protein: SASGLAGVGGYEQY

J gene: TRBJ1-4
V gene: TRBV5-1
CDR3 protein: ASSLRQGAATNEKLF

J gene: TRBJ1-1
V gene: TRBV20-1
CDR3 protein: SARENSEAF

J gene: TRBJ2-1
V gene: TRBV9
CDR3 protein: ASSPGLRSGSYNEQF

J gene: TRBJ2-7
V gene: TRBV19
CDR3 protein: ASSIAANGPYEQY

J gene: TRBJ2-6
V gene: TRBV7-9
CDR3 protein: ASSLGHLGAPIYSGANVLT

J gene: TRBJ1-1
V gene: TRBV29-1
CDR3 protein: SVGGFRASAEAF

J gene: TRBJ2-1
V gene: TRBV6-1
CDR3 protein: ASRRLAGENEQF

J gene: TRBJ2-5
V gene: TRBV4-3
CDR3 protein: ASSQGPYGGRQETQY